One and the same sample provided the 23 T cell receptor beta chains below, sequenced in a study of CXCR3-negative and CXCR3-positive naive CD8 T cells. UMI-labeled 5' RACE TRB cDNA libraries were prepared from the cells. TCRdb re-called the 5' RACE reads, yielding one record per CDR3 amino acid sequence without DNA. This sample carries about 62,000 distinct CDR3 sequences, with roughly 4.2% going to the ten biggest clones. The sample consisted of naive CXCR3- CD8+ T cells from blood. Subset meaning: CD45RO-CCR7+CD27+CD95- naive CD8+ T cells lacking CXCR3 (TNR3-). These receptors were obtained from a human donor in good health. Some clones in this sample may be carry-over from other donors' samples.

The CDR3 here is CASSLVPHEQFF. This chain joins TRBV7-9 and TRBJ2-1. The CDR3 runs 12 residues. Germline assignment: CDR1 SEHNR and CDR2 FQNEAQ (reference sequence).

This clonotype shows up as medium-sized by frequency. The CDR3 loop reads CSVEDPKGYTEAFF. The chain is built from TRBV29-1 and TRBJ1-1. CDR3 length equals 14 residues. Germline CDR1 is SQVTM and CDR2 is ANQGSEA.

This sequence joins TRBV20-1 and TRBJ2-7; TCRdb indicates TRBD1, and absent DNA this call remains unverified. Germline-derived CDR1 and CDR2 are DFQATT and SNEGSKA (reference sequence). CDR3 length: 13 residues. The CDR3 sequence is CSARGGGDYEQYF.

The V and J genes are TRBV29-1 and TRBJ2-7; with no DNA, the TCRdb D assignment of TRBD1 cannot be verified. Germline values: CDR1 SQVTM, CDR2 ANQGSEA. CDR3 size: 12 residues. The CDR3 spells CSAWTGLGEQYF.

The chain carries TRBV5-1 and TRBJ2-7; the TCRdb D gene call, TRBD1, has no DNA to confirm it. This CDR3 has 14 amino acids. From germline, CDR1 is SGHRS and CDR2 YFSETQ. The chain's CDR3 is CASSFFRDTYEQYF.

This chain links TRBV27 with TRBJ2-6; no DNA is available, so the TRBD1 call from TCRdb remains unchecked. The CDR3 loop spans 18 amino acids. CDR1 and CDR2 (germline): MNHEY, SMNVEV (reference sequence). CDR3: CASSPNRGQGGGANVLTF.

The V gene is TRBV27, the J gene TRBJ2-2; TCRdb's D call, TRBD1, is unchecked because there is no DNA. CDR1 MNHEY and CDR2 SMNVEV come from the germline V gene (reference sequence). CDR3 length equals 14 residues. The CDR3 loop is CASSRDREVGELFF.

V usage is TRBV20-1 and J usage is TRBJ2-7; the D call of TRBD1 rests on TCRdb alone, since no DNA is present to check it. From germline, CDR1 is DFQATT and CDR2 SNEGSKA (reference sequence). CDR3 size: 13 residues. Here the CDR3 reads CSAARDNSYEQYF.

This chain's CDR3 is CASSPLEGLFSYEQYF. V usage is TRBV7-6 and J usage is TRBJ2-7; TCRdb selects TRBD1, and the lack of DNA leaves this call unchecked. Germline V gene lookup returns CDR1 SGHVS and CDR2 FNYEAQ. This CDR3 has 16 amino acids. Drawing the rest from reference TRBV7-6 and TRBJ2-7, the complete variable domain is GAGVSQSPRYKVTKRGQDVALRCDPISGHVSLYWYRQALGQGPEFLTYFNYEAQQDKSGLPNDRFSAERPEGSISTLTIQRTEQRDSAMYRCASSPLEGLFSYEQYFGPGTRLTVT.

The V gene is TRBV15, the J gene TRBJ2-4; TCRdb's assignment of TRBD1 cannot be checked, as there is no DNA. This CDR3 contains 14 residues. The germline V gene has CDR1 LNHNV and CDR2 YYDKDF (reference sequence). The CDR3 is CATSRDYGQGIQYF.

This chain links TRBV14 with TRBJ2-7; the D gene TCRdb calls, TRBD1, cannot be checked with no DNA. Germline V lookup: CDR1 SGHDN, CDR2 FVKESK. The CDR3 totals 13 residues. The chain's CDR3 is CASSLPGSHEQYF.

The J gene is TRBJ2-7, the V gene TRBV5-6; TCRdb selects TRBD1, and the lack of DNA leaves this call unchecked. The CDR3 totals 15 residues. Germline V gene sequence: CDR1 SGHDT, CDR2 YYEEEE. CDR3 amino acids: CASTQEPGQGYEQYF.

V is TRBV5-1 and J is TRBJ2-1. This CDR3 has 12 amino acids. Germline CDR1 is SGHRS and CDR2 is YFSETQ. The chain's CDR3 is CASSFIGNEQFF.

The CDR3 region is CASSIEGGPYEQYF. The chain joins TRBV19 to TRBJ2-7; the TCRdb call, TRBD1, lacks DNA for checking. Per germline, CDR1 LNHDA and CDR2 SQIVND (reference sequence). The CDR3 runs 14 residues.

The J gene is TRBJ2-7, the V gene TRBV15. The germline CDR1 and CDR2 sequences are LNHNV and YYDKDF (reference sequence). The CDR3 loop spans 14 amino acids. CDR3 region: CATSRGQLAYEQYF.

The chain has TRBV12-3 or TRBV12-4 and TRBJ1-6; the TCRdb call, TRBD1, lacks DNA for checking. This CDR3 spans 14 amino acids. The CDR3 loop reads CASRATGVDSPLHF.

The rearrangement joins TRBV12-3 or TRBV12-4 to TRBJ2-5; the D gene TCRdb calls, TRBD2, cannot be checked with no DNA. CDR3 length equals 15 residues. CDR3 sequence: CASSSGGSRQETQYF.

V is TRBV9 and J is TRBJ2-1; lacking DNA, the TRBD2 call made by TCRdb goes unchecked. The CDR3 is made up of 16 amino acids. Germline-derived CDR1 and CDR2 are SGDLS and YYNGEE. CDR3 loop: CASSVWTSGGNNEQFF.

CDR3 amino acids: CSARSTTGQGALYEQYF. The rearrangement links TRBV20-1 to TRBJ2-7; with no DNA, the TCRdb D assignment of TRBD1 cannot be verified. CDR3 length: 17 amino acids. CDR1 is DFQATT and CDR2 is SNEGSKA in the germline V gene (reference sequence).

V is TRBV20-1 and J is TRBJ2-7; TCRdb's assignment of TRBD1 cannot be checked, as there is no DNA. This CDR3 has 15 residues. CDR1 DFQATT and CDR2 SNEGSKA come from the germline V gene (reference sequence). The CDR3 reads CSAGLTQGTSYEQYF.

The chain is built from TRBV12-3 or TRBV12-4 and TRBJ2-7. This CDR3 spans 13 amino acids. The CDR3 reads CASSLWGSAEQYF.

The chain employs TRBV12-3 or TRBV12-4 and TRBJ2-5. This CDR3 spans 14 amino acids. CDR3: CASSLDSYQETQYF.

The chain is built from TRBV28 and TRBJ2-7; TCRdb outputs TRBD1, but without DNA this stays unchecked. The CDR3 is made up of 16 amino acids. Germline V CDR1 and CDR2: MDHEN, SYDVKM. CDR3 sequence: CASSFADGVGVYEQYF.